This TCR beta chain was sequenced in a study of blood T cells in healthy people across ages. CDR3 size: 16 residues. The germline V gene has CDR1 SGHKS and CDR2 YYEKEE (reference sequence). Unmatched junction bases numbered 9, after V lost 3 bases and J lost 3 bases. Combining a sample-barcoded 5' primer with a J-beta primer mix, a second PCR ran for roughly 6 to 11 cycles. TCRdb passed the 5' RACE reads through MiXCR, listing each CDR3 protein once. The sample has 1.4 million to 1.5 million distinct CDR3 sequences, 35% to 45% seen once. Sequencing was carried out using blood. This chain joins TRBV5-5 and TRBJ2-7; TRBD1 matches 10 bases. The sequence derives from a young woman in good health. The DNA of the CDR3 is TGTGCCAGCAGCTGGGGGGACAGGGGCACTCTCTACGAGCAGTACTTC. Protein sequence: CASSWGDRGTLYEQYF.